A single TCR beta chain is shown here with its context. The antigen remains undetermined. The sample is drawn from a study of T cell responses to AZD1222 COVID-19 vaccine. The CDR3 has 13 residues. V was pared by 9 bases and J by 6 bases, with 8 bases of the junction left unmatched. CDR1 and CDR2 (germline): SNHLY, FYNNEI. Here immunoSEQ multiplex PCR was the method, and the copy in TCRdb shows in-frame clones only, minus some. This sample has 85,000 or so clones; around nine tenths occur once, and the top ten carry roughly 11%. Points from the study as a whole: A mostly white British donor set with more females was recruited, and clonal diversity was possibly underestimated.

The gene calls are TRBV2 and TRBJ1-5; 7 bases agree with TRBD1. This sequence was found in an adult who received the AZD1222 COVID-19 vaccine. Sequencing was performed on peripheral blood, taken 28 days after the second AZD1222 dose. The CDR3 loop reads CASRQGGRQPQHF. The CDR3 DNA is TGTGCCAGTCGACAGGGAGGACGTCAGCCCCAGCATTTT.